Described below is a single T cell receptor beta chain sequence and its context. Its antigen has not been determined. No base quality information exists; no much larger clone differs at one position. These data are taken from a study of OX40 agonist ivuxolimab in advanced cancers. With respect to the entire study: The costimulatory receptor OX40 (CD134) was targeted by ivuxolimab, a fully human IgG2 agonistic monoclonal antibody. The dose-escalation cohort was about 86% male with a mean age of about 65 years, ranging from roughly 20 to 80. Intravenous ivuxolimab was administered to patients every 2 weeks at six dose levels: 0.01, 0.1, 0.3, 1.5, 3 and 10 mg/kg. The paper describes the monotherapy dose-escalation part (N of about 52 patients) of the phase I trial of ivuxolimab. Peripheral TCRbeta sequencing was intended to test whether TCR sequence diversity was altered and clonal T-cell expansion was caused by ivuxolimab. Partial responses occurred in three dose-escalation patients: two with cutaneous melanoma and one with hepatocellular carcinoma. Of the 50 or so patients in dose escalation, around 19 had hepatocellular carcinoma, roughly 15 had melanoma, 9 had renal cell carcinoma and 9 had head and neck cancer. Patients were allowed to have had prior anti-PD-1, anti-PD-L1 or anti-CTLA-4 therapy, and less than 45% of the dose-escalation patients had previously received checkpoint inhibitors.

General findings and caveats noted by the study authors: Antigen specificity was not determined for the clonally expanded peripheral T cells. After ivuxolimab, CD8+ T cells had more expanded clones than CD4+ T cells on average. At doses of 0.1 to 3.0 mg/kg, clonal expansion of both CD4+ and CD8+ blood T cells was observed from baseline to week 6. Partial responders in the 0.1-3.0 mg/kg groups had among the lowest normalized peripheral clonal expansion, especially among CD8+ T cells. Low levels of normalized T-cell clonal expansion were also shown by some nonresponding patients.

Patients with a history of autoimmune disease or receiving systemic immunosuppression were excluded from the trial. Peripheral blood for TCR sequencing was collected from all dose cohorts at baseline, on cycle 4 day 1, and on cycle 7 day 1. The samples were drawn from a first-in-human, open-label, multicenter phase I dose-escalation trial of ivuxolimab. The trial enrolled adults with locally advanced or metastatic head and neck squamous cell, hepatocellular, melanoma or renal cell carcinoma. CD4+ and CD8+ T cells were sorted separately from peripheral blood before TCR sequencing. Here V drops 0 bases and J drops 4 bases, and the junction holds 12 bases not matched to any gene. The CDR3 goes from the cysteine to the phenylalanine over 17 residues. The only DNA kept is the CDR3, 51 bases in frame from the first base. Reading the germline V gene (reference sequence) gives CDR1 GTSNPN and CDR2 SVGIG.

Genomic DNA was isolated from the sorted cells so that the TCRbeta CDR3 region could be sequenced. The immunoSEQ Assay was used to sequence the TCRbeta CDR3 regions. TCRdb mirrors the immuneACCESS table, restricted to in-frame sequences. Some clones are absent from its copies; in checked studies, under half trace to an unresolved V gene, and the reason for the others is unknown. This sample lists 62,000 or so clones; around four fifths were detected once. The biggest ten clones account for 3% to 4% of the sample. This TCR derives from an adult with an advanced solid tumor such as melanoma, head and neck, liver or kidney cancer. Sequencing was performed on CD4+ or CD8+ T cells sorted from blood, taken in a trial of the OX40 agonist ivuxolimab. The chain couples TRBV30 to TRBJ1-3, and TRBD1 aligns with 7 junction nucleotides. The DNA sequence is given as TGTGCCTGGAGTGTAGAGGGGGCCACAGGGGACGGAAACACCATATATTTT. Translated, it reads CAWSVEGATGDGNTIYF.